The 18 T cell receptor beta chains below were found in one sample sequenced in a study of glioma-infiltrating T cells. The iRepertoire nested amplicon-rescue multiplex PCR amplified TCR alpha and beta CDR3s from RNA. TCRdb reprocessed the multiplex PCR reads with MiXCR, giving one entry per CDR3 protein. Of more than 90,000 distinct CDR3 sequences in the sample, approximately 39% were seen once. Sequencing was done on a sample of glioma tissue, nonneoplastic brain tissue, or PBMCs (not recorded which). The receptor source for this set is a human donor with low-grade glioma or glioblastoma, undergoing nonglioma brain surgery, or in good health (not recorded which).

V gene TRBV20-1 combines with J gene TRBJ2-7; the match to TRBD1 covers 7 bases. The germline gives CDR1 DFQATT, CDR2 SNEGSKA (reference sequence). The CDR3 consists of 12 residues. V shed 3 bases and J 5 bases; nucleotides not matched to a gene: 4. The CDR3 reads CSASRQGHEQYF. For the CDR3, the DNA is TGCAGTGCTAGTAGACAGGGCCACGAGCAGTACTTC.

Turning to this clonotype: This clone may be a read error of a much larger clone one base away. The CDR3 does not close with the conserved phenylalanine or tryptophan, likely indicating a read error. The V and J genes are TRBV6-1 and TRBJ1-5; D remains unclear. V shed 10 bases and J shed 2 bases, with 15 bases lying between them. This CDR3 spans 14 amino acids. Germline V gene sequence: CDR1 MNHNS, CDR2 SASEGT. The CDR3 region has the DNA TGTGCCATCGGACCCGGAGGTGGCAATCAGCCCCAGCATCTT. This encodes CAIGPGGGNQPQHL.

This clonotype was recorded many times. The chain employs TRBV4-1 and TRBJ2-4; no definite D call. The CDR3 contains 15 residues. The germline V gene has CDR1 MGHRA and CDR2 YSYEKL. Trimming shortened V by 0 bases and J by 1 base, and 7 bases separated the two germline ends. CDR3 DNA: TGCGCCAGCAGCCAAGAAAAAGCTGCCAAAAACATTCAGTACTTC. Its protein product is CASSQEKAAKNIQYF.

This clonotype was counted at least ten times. The chain is built from TRBV7-9 and TRBJ2-1; 13 bases map to TRBD2. CDR1 and CDR2 from the germline V gene are SEHNR and FQNEAQ (reference sequence). The CDR3 covers 15 residues. The ends lost 6 bases at V and 9 bases at J; junction bases unmatched: 8. Written as DNA, the CDR3 is TGTGCCAGCAGTTTCGGACTAGCGGGAGAGGGTGAGCAGTTCTTC. Its protein product is CASSFGLAGEGEQFF.

There are many counts of this clonotype. This chain connects TRBV28 to TRBJ2-5, with 11 positions matching TRBD2. Germline values: CDR1 MDHEN, CDR2 SYDVKM. Losses at the gene ends were 6 bases for V and 9 bases for J; bases not matched to a gene: 9. The CDR3 has 14 residues. As DNA, the CDR3 is TGTGCCAGCAGACTGACTAGCGGGGCAAGGGCCCAGTACTTC. It specifies CASRLTSGARAQYF.

At least ten counts were recorded for this clonotype. This chain uses TRBV11-2 with TRBJ2-5; D may correspond to TRBD1 or TRBD2 (7 bases each). V was pared by 4 bases and J by 2 bases, with 14 bases between. The V gene's germline CDR1 is SGHAT and CDR2 FQNNGV. The CDR3 spans 15 residues. The CDR3 is CASSSAGQLQETQYF. CDR3 sequence (DNA): TGTGCCAGCAGCTCAGCGGGACAGCTTCAAGAGACCCAGTACTTC.

Of note for this clonotype: One end of the junction fails to match germline, which may point to a read error. The rearrangement links TRBV7-6 to TRBJ2-2, with D possibly TRBD2 on 5 matching bases. Germline V gene lookup returns CDR1 SGHVS and CDR2 FNYEAQ. The CDR3 is made up of 14 amino acids. In DNA, the CDR3 is TGTGCCAGCAGCGCCACGGGTCTCACCGGGGAGCCGGTTTTT. Amino acid sequence: CASSATGLTGEPVF.

Ten or more counts support this clonotype. This chain links TRBV19 with TRBJ2-7; 10 positions agree with TRBD1. The CDR3 totals 15 residues. J lost 3 bases, V lost 4 bases, and 6 bases had no gene match. From germline, CDR1 is LNHDA and CDR2 SQIVND (reference sequence). The CDR3 DNA reads as TGTGCCAGTAGTAGAGGAGGACAGGGGGACTACGAGCAGTACTTC. Encoded protein: CASSRGGQGDYEQYF.

This clonotype was observed many times. The CDR3 DNA follows: TGTGCCAGCAGCCCAGGACAAGGCGGACAGCGCACAGATACGCAGTATTTT. This gives the protein CASSPGQGGQRTDTQYF. The chain has TRBV4-2 and TRBJ2-3; D possibly corresponds to TRBD1 (6 bases). Germline CDR1 is LGHNA and CDR2 is YNFKEQ. The germline V and J ends were trimmed by 4 bases and 1 base, with 18 bases remaining between them. The CDR3 runs 17 residues.

J is TRBJ1-2 and V is TRBV6-5; TRBD1 matches at 8 bases. The CDR3 is 19 amino acids. Germline CDR1 and CDR2: MNHEY and SVGAGI. With V trimmed by 6 bases and J by 4 bases, 22 bases remained unmatched. CDR3 region: CASRDRGHYTGGRFYGYTF. CDR3 bases: TGTGCCAGCAGAGACAGGGGCCACTACACCGGGGGGCGTTTCTATGGCTACACCTTC.

This clonotype was found many times. The chain employs TRBV2 and TRBJ1-3; D remains unclear. The CDR3 covers 13 residues. Trimming shortened V by 2 bases and J by 4 bases, and 6 bases separated the two germline ends. Germline-derived CDR1 and CDR2 are SNHLY and FYNNEI. CDR3 residues: CASSERHGNTIYF. The DNA for the CDR3 is TGTGCCAGCAGTGAAAGGCACGGAAACACCATATATTTT.

There are many counts of this clonotype. The chain joins TRBV7-2 to TRBJ2-1, with 9 bases fitting TRBD2. J was trimmed by 7 bases and V by 6 bases; bases with no gene match: 10. CDR1 SGHTA and CDR2 FQGNSA come from the germline V gene. The length of the CDR3 is 15 residues. CDR3: CASSEIAGARNEQFF. As DNA, the CDR3 is TGTGCCAGCAGTGAGATAGCGGGAGCCCGAAATGAGCAGTTCTTC. Full variable domain (rest looked up from reference TRBV7-2 and TRBJ2-1): GAGVSQSPSNKVTEKGKDVELRCDPISGHTALYWYRQSLGQGLEFLIYFQGNSAPDKSGLPSDRFSAERTGGSVSTLTIQRTQQEDSAVYLCASSEIAGARNEQFFGPGTRLTVL.

This clonotype has ten or more counts. The J gene is TRBJ2-7, the V gene TRBV6-1; D possibly corresponds to TRBD2 (6 bases). Germline assignment: CDR1 MNHNS and CDR2 SASEGT. The germline V and J ends were trimmed by 5 bases and 2 bases, with 10 bases remaining between them. The CDR3 is made up of 13 amino acids. This chain's CDR3 is CASSYGGTYEQYF. The CDR3 coding sequence is TGTGCCAGCAGTTATGGGGGGACCTACGAGCAGTACTTC.

Of note for this clonotype: The conserved final phenylalanine or tryptophan is absent from the CDR3, which likely points to a read error. The gene calls are TRBV7-9 and TRBJ1-5, with D unresolved. The CDR3 loop spans 13 amino acids. Germline V gene sequence: CDR1 SEHNR, CDR2 FQNEAQ (reference sequence). CDR3 DNA sequence: TGTGACAGCAGCTTATCCCTCAATCAGCCCCAGCATTTA. Amino acids: CDSSLSLNQPQHL.

Many counts were recorded for this clonotype. J is TRBJ1-5 and V is TRBV9; no clear D gene. Germline CDR1 reads SGDLS; CDR2 reads YYNGEE. The V gene lost 0 bases and the J gene lost 4 bases, with 8 bases spanning the gap. This CDR3 has 14 amino acids. Here the CDR3 DNA reads TGTGCCAGCAGCGTAGGGCAGATTAATCAGCCCCAGCATTTT. Protein sequence: CASSVGQINQPQHF. Combining the CDR3 with reference TRBV9 and TRBJ1-5 gives the whole variable domain DSGVTQTPKHLITATGQRVTLRCSPRSGDLSVYWYQQSLDQGLQFLIQYYNGEERAKGNILERFSAQQFPDLHSELNLSSLELGDSALYFCASSVGQINQPQHFGDGTRLSIL.

This clonotype was picked up many times. The chain carries TRBV18 and TRBJ2-7; D remains unclear. The CDR3 consists of 13 residues. The V gene's germline CDR1 is KGHSH and CDR2 LQKENI. Trimming shortened V by 2 bases and J by 6 bases, and 11 bases separated the two germline ends. The CDR3 reads CASSPAVSGEQYF. CDR3 bases: TGTGCCAGCTCACCAGCCGTTTCCGGCGAGCAGTACTTC.

The CDR3 sequence is CASSVSGTGGMNIQYF. The CDR3 coding sequence is TGTGCCAGCAGCGTATCCGGGACAGGGGGCATGAACATTCAGTACTTC. V is TRBV9 and J is TRBJ2-4; 12 nucleotides agree with TRBD1. Germline V gene lookup returns CDR1 SGDLS and CDR2 YYNGEE. This CDR3 comprises 16 residues. V trimming: 1 base; J trimming: 7 bases; junction bases outside the gene matches: 6.

This clonotype has a count of ten or more. V is TRBV7-9 and J is TRBJ1-6, with D hard to call. The CDR3 length is 14 residues. The ends were cut back, 7 bases at V and 7 bases at J, with 14 bases in the middle. Per germline, CDR1 SEHNR and CDR2 FQNEAQ (reference sequence). The CDR3 loop reads CASTASGSNSPLHF. The CDR3 coding sequence is TGTGCCAGCACCGCGTCGGGCTCAAATTCACCCCTCCACTTT.